Shown below are 19 T cell receptor beta chains from a single sample sequenced in a study of shared clonotypes between healthy human individuals (dated by TCRdb to about 2020). CD8 naive samples were CD45RO-negative cells positively selected for CCR7, giving a CD45RA+CCR7+ population that excluded TemRA cells. Receptor libraries were prepared by the immunoSEQ multiplex PCR assay. TCRdb stores this immuneACCESS table with in-frame sequences only. Part of the clones is absent; in the studies checked, under half of the shortfall reflects unresolved V genes, and no reason is known for the rest. Present in this sample are 2 million to 2.5 million clones, about 95% of which were seen just once. Of the sample, about 1.1% is held by the ten largest clones. Sequenced sample: naive CD8+ T cells sorted from blood. The cell subset or site tag for this specimen amounts to: CD45RA+CCR7+. Every receptor here comes from a man younger than 35 in good health.

The rearrangement joins TRBV5-5 to TRBJ1-1, with D uncertain. The CDR3 consists of 14 residues. Trimming shortened V by 1 base and J by 4 bases, and 11 bases separated the two germline ends. Germline assignment: CDR1 SGHKS and CDR2 YYEKEE (reference sequence). CDR3 sequence reads: CASSLLFSGTEAFF. CDR3 sequence (DNA): TGTGCCAGCAGCTTGCTCTTTTCGGGCACTGAAGCTTTCTTT.

This clone was detected only a few times. The chain carries TRBV5-4 and TRBJ2-7; D perhaps matches TRBD2 (5 bases). The CDR3 contains 13 residues. Germline lookup yields CDR1 SGHNT and CDR2 YYREEE (reference sequence). Between the trimmed V and J ends, which lost 4 bases and 4 bases, there was a span of 12 bases. CDR3: CASSISRGYEQYF. CDR3 nucleotide sequence: TGTGCCAGCAGCATATCGAGAGGGTACGAGCAGTACTTC.

CDR3 nucleotide sequence: TGCGCCAGCAGCCAAGTCGCAGCGGGGGCCCTCTACGAGCAGTACTTC. Amino acids: CASSQVAAGALYEQYF. The chain links TRBV4-1 to TRBJ2-7; 8 nucleotides agree with TRBD2. V was clipped by 1 base and J by 3 bases; unmatched bases: 8. The CDR3 consists of 16 residues. CDR1 and CDR2 (germline): MGHRA, YSYEKL.

The J gene is TRBJ2-7, the V gene TRBV28; 7 bases are a match to TRBD2. The CDR3 totals 14 residues. Trimming at V came to 6 bases and at J to 3 bases, leaving 8 bases not matched to a gene. The germline V gene has CDR1 MDHEN and CDR2 SYDVKM. The CDR3 loop reads CASSSLAEDYEQYF. CDR3 bases: TGTGCCAGCAGCTCGCTAGCGGAAGACTACGAGCAGTACTTC.

This sequence joins TRBV5-4 and TRBJ1-2, with a weak D call TRBD1 (5 bases). There are 14 residues in the CDR3. The V end was cut by 3 bases, the J end by 8 bases, with 17 bases between. Germline loops: CDR1 SGHNT, CDR2 YYREEE (reference sequence). The CDR3 protein is CASSSGTAFEGYTF. The DNA for the CDR3 is TGTGCCAGCAGCTCTGGGACGGCCTTTGAAGGCTACACCTTC. Based on the CDR3 plus reference TRBV5-4 and TRBJ1-2, the full variable domain is ETGVTQSPTHLIKTRGQQVTLRCSSQSGHNTVSWYQQALGQGPQFIFQYYREEENGRGNFPPRFSGLQFPNYSSELNVNALELDDSALYLCASSSGTAFEGYTFGSGTRLTVV.

The chain carries TRBV19 and TRBJ1-2, with TRBD1 as a possible D gene (5 bases). The CDR3 is 12 residues long. Germline assignment: CDR1 LNHDA and CDR2 SQIVND (reference sequence). The V end lost 7 bases, the J end lost 8 bases, and 14 bases lay between the germline ends. The CDR3 loop is CASKPGTEGYTF. For the CDR3, the DNA is TGTGCCAGTAAACCAGGGACTGAGGGCTACACCTTC.

This clone was counted once. The chain links TRBV19 to TRBJ2-7, with 11 nucleotides matching TRBD2. Germline assignment: CDR1 LNHDA and CDR2 SQIVND (reference sequence). The ends lost 6 bases at V and 6 bases at J; junction bases unmatched: 10. This CDR3 has 15 amino acids. The CDR3 sequence is CASSPLAGVNSEQYF. CDR3 nucleotide sequence: TGTGCCAGTAGCCCACTAGCGGGAGTAAATAGCGAGCAGTACTTC.

The rearrangement joins TRBV5-1 to TRBJ1-2; 8 nucleotides agree with TRBD1. Per the germline V gene, CDR1 is SGHRS and CDR2 is YFSETQ. This CDR3 has 15 residues. Trimming at V came to 0 bases and at J to 2 bases, leaving 3 bases not matched to a gene. In DNA, the CDR3 is TGCGCCAGCAGCTTGGAGACAGGGGTGAACTATGGCTACACCTTC. Its protein is CASSLETGVNYGYTF.

V usage is TRBV7-9 and J usage is TRBJ1-2; 8 bases align to TRBD1. J lost 8 bases, V lost 5 bases, and 7 bases had no gene match. Germline V lookup: CDR1 SEHNR, CDR2 FQNEAQ (reference sequence). The CDR3 extends over 13 amino acids. CDR3 coding DNA: TGTGCCAGCAGCGTAGGGACAGGCCGCGGCTACACCTTC. Residues: CASSVGTGRGYTF.

The chain joins TRBV11-2 to TRBJ2-1, with TRBD1 matching over 9 bases. The V segment lost 1 base and the J segment 2 bases; nucleotides outside the gene matches: 6. CDR3 size: 17 residues. Germline loops: CDR1 SGHAT, CDR2 FQNNGV. CDR3 nucleotides: TGTGCCAGCAGCTTAGTACGTGGGACAGGGACCTACAATGAGCAGTTCTTC. It yields the protein CASSLVRGTGTYNEQFF.

The chain joins TRBV7-9 to TRBJ1-4; 9 bases fit TRBD1. This CDR3 contains 16 residues. V shed 3 bases and J 8 bases; nucleotides not matched to a gene: 10. Looked up from germline, CDR1 is SEHNR and CDR2 is FQNEAQ (reference sequence). The CDR3 DNA reads as TGTGCCAGCAGCTTTTTCTCGGGACAGGGAGACGAAAAACTGTTTTTT. Translated, it gives CASSFFSGQGDEKLFF.

V gene TRBV6-5 combines with J gene TRBJ1-2, with TRBD1 as a possible D gene (5 bases). This CDR3 is 14 amino acids long. Per the germline V gene, CDR1 is MNHEY and CDR2 is SVGAGI. Trimming shortened V by 8 bases and J by 8 bases, and 21 bases separated the two germline ends. The CDR3 here is CASGRQQGTLGYTF. CDR3 DNA: TGTGCCAGCGGCCGCCAACAAGGGACTTTGGGCTACACCTTC.

This clone was observed a single time. The V and J genes are TRBV28 and TRBJ1-2; D unclear. V was clipped by 5 bases and J by 8 bases, with 15 bases between them. Germline V gene sequence: CDR1 MDHEN, CDR2 SYDVKM. The CDR3 loop spans 13 amino acids. The CDR3: CASSDPEEKGYTF. CDR3 bases: TGTGCCAGCAGTGACCCAGAAGAGAAAGGCTACACCTTC.

This chain joins TRBV6-6 and TRBJ2-1; the D is unclear. Germline V gene lookup returns CDR1 MNHNY and CDR2 SVGAGI (reference sequence). The V end was cut by 2 bases, the J end by 0 bases, with 5 bases between. This CDR3 spans 14 amino acids. The CDR3 region has the DNA TGTGCCAGCAGTTACGACAACTCCTACAATGAGCAGTTCTTC. It is translated as CASSYDNSYNEQFF.

The chain combines TRBV5-6 with TRBJ2-7; possibly TRBD1 for D (6 bases). The CDR3 spans 14 residues. CDR1 and CDR2 from the germline V gene are SGHDT and YYEEEE. Trimming pared 0 bases from V and 6 bases from J, leaving 13 bases between. The CDR3 loop reads CASSLDRDLIEQYF. CDR3 DNA sequence: TGTGCCAGCAGCTTGGACAGGGATTTAATCGAGCAGTACTTC.

The rearrangement joins TRBV7-8 to TRBJ1-5, with 7 positions matching TRBD1. This CDR3 contains 16 residues. Germline V gene lookup returns CDR1 SGHVS and CDR2 FQNEAQ. Germline trimming cut 4 bases from V and 6 bases from J; bases unmatched to any gene: 12. The CDR3 coding sequence is TGTGCCAGCAGCTGGATTACAGGGGTCGTCGGTCAGCCCCAGCATTTT. Protein: CASSWITGVVGQPQHF.

The chain uses TRBV30 and TRBJ1-2; maybe TRBD1 (5 bases). CDR1 is GTSNPN and CDR2 is SVGIG in the germline V gene (reference sequence). The CDR3 runs to 11 residues. The ends were cut back, 2 bases at V and 8 bases at J, with 9 bases in the middle. The CDR3 DNA reads as TGTGCCTGGAGTCGTAGGGACGGCTACACCTTC. Translated: CAWSRRDGYTF.

The chain employs TRBV6-1 and TRBJ1-5; 9 bases fit TRBD1. This CDR3 has 20 residues. Trimming removed 3 bases from V and 4 bases from J; junction bases left unmatched: 19. Germline loops: CDR1 MNHNS, CDR2 SASEGT. DNA for the CDR3: TGTGCCAGCAGTGATATCGACAGGGGGTTCGGGCATCGCCCAAATCAGCCCCAGCATTTT. Amino acid sequence: CASSDIDRGFGHRPNQPQHF.

This clone showed up just once. This chain uses TRBV6-1 with TRBJ1-2, with D possibly being TRBD1 (6 bases). The CDR3 sequence is 14 residues long. V lost 1 base and J lost 6, with 12 bases in between. CDR1 MNHNS and CDR2 SASEGT come from the germline V gene. The CDR3 protein is CASSEVWSGDGYTF. Written as DNA, the CDR3 is TGTGCCAGCAGTGAAGTTTGGTCAGGGGATGGCTACACCTTC.